This entry is about one T cell receptor (beta chain). Antigen: not known. Methods described previously were used for bulk TCR libraries, and listed TCR primers were applied. TCRdb passed the PCR reads through MiXCR, listing each CDR3 protein once. Of 80,000 to 130,000 distinct CDR3 sequences in the sample, 36% are singletons; the top ten hold around 4.2%. V shed 3 bases and J shed 5 bases, with 10 bases lying between them. The CDR3 is 13 amino acids. Germline values: CDR1 LNHDA, CDR2 SQIVND (reference sequence). The sample is drawn from a study of molecular identifiers for immune sequencing clone quantification. Study background: The replicate experiment used RNA from approximately 20,000 or 100,000 naive CD8 cells. This RNA was split into five aliquots, and four of them were sequenced.

Sorting captured naive CD8 T cells as CD8+CD4-CCR7+CD45RA+. Overall study results and limits: Reportedly, one cell's Jurkat TCR RNA was detected within 1,100,000 naive CD8 cells.

This TCR derives from a human donor in good health. Some libraries in this study had Jurkat cell RNA spiked in. The chain joins TRBV19 to TRBJ2-5, with unresolved D. The specimen was naive CD8+ T cells from blood, with Jurkat cell RNA spiked in. Subset reported: FACS-sorted CD8+CD4-CCR7+CD45RA+ naive T cells. The CDR3 spells CASSMALAETQYF. In DNA, the CDR3 is TGTGCCAGTAGTATGGCTTTGGCGGAGACCCAGTACTTC.